This is a list of T cell receptor beta chains from one sample in a study of pediatric ulcerative colitis. Clones were read by immunoSEQ multiplex PCR, and TCRdb kept only the in-frame ones, dropping some. This repertoire shows under 20,000 clones, roughly four fifths found once; its top ten account for around 7%. The source material was gut tissue. Every receptor here comes from a boy aged 5-17 years with moderate ulcerative colitis. CDR3s include the opening cysteine and the closing phenylalanine or tryptophan. The D gene is left open where the match is weak. Size tells how often a clone was seen (once, few, many) or the class of an expanded clone, and some rows leave it out.

>-|-|TRBJ2-5|TRBV6-1
TGTGCCAGCAGTGAGCAGGGCCAAGAGACCCAGTACTTC
CASSEQGQETQYF
>-|TRBD1|TRBJ2-3|TRBV29-1
TGCAGTTCTGGGACAGGGAGAACAGATACGCAGTATTTT
CSSGTGRTDTQYF
>-|-|TRBJ2-7|TRBV6-5
TGTGCCAGCAGTTCACAGATCCCTCCCTACGAGCAGTACTTC
CASSSQIPPYEQYF
>-|TRBD2|TRBJ2-1|TRBV12-5
TGTGCTAGTGGTTTGGGTAGCGGGAGCGTTAATGAGCAGTTCTTC
CASGLGSGSVNEQFF
>-|-|TRBJ2-3|TRBV4-3
TGCGCCAGCAGCCAAGACAGAAATACGCAGTATTTT
CASSQDRNTQYF
>few|-|TRBJ1-1|TRBV30
TGTGCCTGGAGCAATACACGTTGGGTCGGCACTGAAGCTTTCTTT
CAWSNTRWVGTEAFF
>-|-|TRBJ2-3|TRBV19
TGTGCCAGTAGTGTGAACGGACCTAGCACAGATACGCAGTATTTT
CASSVNGPSTDTQYF
>-|TRBD2|TRBJ2-1|TRBV4-1
TGCGCCAGCAGCCACCTAGCGGGGCTCAATGAGCAGTTCTTC
CASSHLAGLNEQFF
>-|-|TRBJ1-3|TRBV5-6
TGTGCCAGCAGCTTGTTTGGACACCTCGACTCTGGAAACACCATATATTTT
CASSLFGHLDSGNTIYF
>-|-|TRBJ2-2|TRBV9
TGTGCCAGCAGCCCAGGGTTACTCGCCGCGAACACCGGGGAGCTGTTTTTT
CASSPGLLAANTGELFF
>-|-|TRBJ1-1|TRBV5-6
TGTGCCAGCAGCTTGCAGGGGAGGGTCACTGAAGCTTTCTTT
CASSLQGRVTEAFF
>-|TRBD2|TRBJ2-5|TRBV7-2
TGTGCCAGCAGCTACCTGGGCGGGGGGGCCGCCGAGACCCAGTACTTC
CASSYLGGGAAETQYF
>-|-|TRBJ2-3|TRBV5-1
TGCGCCAGCAGCTCAGAACCCAGGGGAAGCACAGATACGCAGTATTTT
CASSSEPRGSTDTQYF
>-|TRBD2|TRBJ2-1|TRBV7-3
TGTGCCAGCAGCACCTTCGGGGGAGGGTTAAGCAATGAGCAGTTCTTC
CASSTFGGGLSNEQFF
>-|TRBD1|TRBJ2-1|TRBV7-3
TGTGCCAGCAGCAACACCCCGGGACAGAACAATGAGCAGTTCTTC
CASSNTPGQNNEQFF
>-|TRBD1|TRBJ1-3|TRBV30
TGTGCCTGGGGCGGGACAGCGGGAAACACCATATATTTT
CAWGGTAGNTIYF
>-|-|TRBJ2-2|TRBV7-2
TGTGCCAGCAGCTTATATACAGACCCCACCGGGGAGCTGTTTTTT
CASSLYTDPTGELFF
>-|-|TRBJ2-7|TRBV30
TGTGCCTGGACCCCGGACATTTTTGCCTACGAGCAGTACTTC
CAWTPDIFAYEQYF
>-|-|TRBJ2-2|TRBV6-1
TGTGCCAGCCGATCGCCCGGGGAGCTGTTTTTT
CASRSPGELFF
>-|TRBD1|TRBJ1-4|TRBV7-8
TGTGCCAGCAGCTTAGCGGGTCGCAGGGGGCGGCGGGATGAAAAACTGTTTTTT
CASSLAGRRGRRDEKLFF
>-|-|TRBJ2-3|TRBV6-5
TGTGCCAGCAAAACTTGGGGGGGCTTAACAGATACGCAGTATTTT
CASKTWGGLTDTQYF
>-|-|TRBJ1-4|TRBV6-6
TGTGCCAGCAGTTACAGGGTCACTAATGAAAAACTGTTTTTT
CASSYRVTNEKLFF
>-|-|TRBJ2-1|TRBV27
TGTGCCAGCAGTTTATGGGGGGCACCCTACAATGAGCAGTTCTTC
CASSLWGAPYNEQFF
>medium-sized|-|TRBJ1-4|TRBV1
TGCACCAGCAGCCGGGGGACGCAGCTTAATGAAAAACTGTTTTTT
CTSSRGTQLNEKLFF
>-|-|TRBJ1-5|TRBV16
TGTGCCAGCAGCCATGGGGCGGGGGGCTCGGAGAAGCCCCAGCATTTT
CASSHGAGGSEKPQHF
>-|-|TRBJ2-7|TRBV5-1
TGCGCCAGCAGCTCGACCCCACGGGGTGATTCCTACGAGCAGTACTTC
CASSSTPRGDSYEQYF
>-|-|TRBJ2-2|TRBV4-2
TGTGCCAGCAGCCAAGAATTGGGAAACACCGGGGAGCTGTTTTTT
CASSQELGNTGELFF
>-|-|TRBJ1-3|TRBV4-3
TGCGCCAGCAGCCAAGATCTAGCTCGAACAGGGTCGTTCGGAAACACCATATATTTT
CASSQDLARTGSFGNTIYF
>-|-|TRBJ2-5|TRBV5-6
TGTGCCAGCAGCTTGGCCGCAGGATTCCAAGAGACCCAGTACTTC
CASSLAAGFQETQYF
>-|-|TRBJ1-1|TRBV5-1
TGCGCCAGCAGCCGCCGATATCTCCCTGAAGCTTTCTTT
CASSRRYLPEAFF
>few|TRBD1|TRBJ2-6|TRBV7-9
TGTGCCAGCAGCTCTCCCTCAGGGGGCTCTGGGGCCAACGTCCTGACTTTC
CASSSPSGGSGANVLTF
>-|-|TRBJ1-3|TRBV5-1
TGCGCCAGCAGCTTGGCAGCATCTGGAAACACCATATATTTT
CASSLAASGNTIYF
>once|-|TRBJ2-3|TRBV28
TGTGCCAGCGGGAGTCCCGGGGATACAGATACGCAGTATTTT
CASGSPGDTDTQYF
>once|-|TRBJ1-1|TRBV5-8
TGTGCCAGCAGCCAAATAAACAAGAACACTGAAGCTTTCTTT
CASSQINKNTEAFF
>-|-|TRBJ1-5|TRBV10-2
TGCGCCAGCAGTGACCCGGGGACCGGCACGAGCAATCAGCCCCAGCATTTT
CASSDPGTGTSNQPQHF
>-|-|TRBJ1-1|TRBV6-5
TGTGCCAGCAGTTCATCGGCTGGGTCATTTGCTTTCTTT
CASSSSAGSFAFF
>-|-|TRBJ1-1|TRBV6-5
TGTGCCAGCAGTTACTCGTCAACGGCTAACACTGAAGCTTTCTTT
CASSYSSTANTEAFF
>few|-|TRBJ1-5|TRBV5-1
TGCGCCAGCAGCCTGGCTGAGAGACAGCCCCAGCATTTT
CASSLAERQPQHF
>-|-|TRBJ1-2|TRBV12-5
TGTGCTAGTGGAGAAGGACAGCAACCTAACTATGGCTACACCTTC
CASGEGQQPNYGYTF
>few|-|TRBJ1-1|TRBV5-1
TGCGCCAGCAGCTTGAACACTGACACTGAAGCTTTCTTT
CASSLNTDTEAFF
>-|TRBD1|TRBJ1-4|TRBV5-6
TGTGCCAGCAGCACGCGGGACAGGGGGCGGTGGGGTGAAAAACTGTTTTTT
CASSTRDRGRWGEKLFF
>once|TRBD1|TRBJ1-1|TRBV27
TGTGCCAGCAGTTTCAGACAGGGGGCCGGGACTGAAGCTTTCTTT
CASSFRQGAGTEAFF
>once|-|TRBJ2-2|TRBV5-1
TGCGCCAGCAGCTTGTATCGGGGGCAGGGCGGGGAGCTGTTTTTT
CASSLYRGQGGELFF
>-|-|TRBJ1-1|TRBV5-6
TGTGCCAGCAGCTTTCGAGACCGTGAAGCTTTCTTT
CASSFRDREAFF